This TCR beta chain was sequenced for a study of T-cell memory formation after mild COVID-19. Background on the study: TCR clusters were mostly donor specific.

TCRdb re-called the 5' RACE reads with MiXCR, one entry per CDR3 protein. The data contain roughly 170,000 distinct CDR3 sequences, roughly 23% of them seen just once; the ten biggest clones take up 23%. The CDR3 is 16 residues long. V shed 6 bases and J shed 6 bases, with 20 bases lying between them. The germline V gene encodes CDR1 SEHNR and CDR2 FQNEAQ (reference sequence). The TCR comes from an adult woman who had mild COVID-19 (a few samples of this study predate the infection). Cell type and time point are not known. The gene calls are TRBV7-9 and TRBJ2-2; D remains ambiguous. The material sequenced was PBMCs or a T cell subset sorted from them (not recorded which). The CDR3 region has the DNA TGTGCCAGCAGAGGAAACTCCCCATACAGTTCCGGGGAGCTGTTTTTT. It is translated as CASRGNSPYSSGELFF. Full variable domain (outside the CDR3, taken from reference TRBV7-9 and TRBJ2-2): DTGVSQNPRHKITKRGQNVTFRCDPISEHNRLYWYRQTLGQGPEFLTYFQNEAQLEKSRLLSDRFSAERPKGSFSTLEIQRTEQGDSAMYLCASRGNSPYSSGELFFGEGSRLTVL.